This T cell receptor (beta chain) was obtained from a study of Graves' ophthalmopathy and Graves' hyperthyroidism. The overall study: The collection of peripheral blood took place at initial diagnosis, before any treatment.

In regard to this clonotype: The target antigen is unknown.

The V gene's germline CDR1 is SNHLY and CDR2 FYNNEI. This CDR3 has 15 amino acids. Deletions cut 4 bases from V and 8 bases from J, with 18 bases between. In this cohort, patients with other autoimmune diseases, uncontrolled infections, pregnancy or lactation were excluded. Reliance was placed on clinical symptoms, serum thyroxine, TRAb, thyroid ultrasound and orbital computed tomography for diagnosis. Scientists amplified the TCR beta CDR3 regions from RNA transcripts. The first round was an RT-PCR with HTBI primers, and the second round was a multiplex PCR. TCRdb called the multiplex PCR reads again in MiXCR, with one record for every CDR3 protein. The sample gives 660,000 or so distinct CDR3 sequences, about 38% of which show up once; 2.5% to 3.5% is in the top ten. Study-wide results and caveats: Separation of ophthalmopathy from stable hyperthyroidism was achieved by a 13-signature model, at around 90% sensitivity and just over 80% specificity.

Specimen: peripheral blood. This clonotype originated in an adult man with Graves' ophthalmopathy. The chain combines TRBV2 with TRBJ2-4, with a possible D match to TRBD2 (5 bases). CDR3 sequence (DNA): TGTGCCAGCAGTGGGGTTGGACGGGAAGGGTACATTCAGTACTTC. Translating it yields CASSGVGREGYIQYF.